The 11 T cell receptor beta chains listed next were all sequenced from one sample in a study of CD8+CD57+ T cells in acquired aplastic anemia. Flow cytometry had shown expanded CD8+CD57+ cells in the patients chosen for sequencing. The TCR beta profiling, which covered VDJ combination and CDR3 sequence, was carried out using genomic DNA as the template. Each CDR3 protein gets one entry after TCRdb re-called the reads with MiXCR. The repertoire holds roughly 290,000 distinct CDR3 sequences, with roughly 53% as singletons. The specimen was sorted CD4+, CD8+, or CD8+CD57+ T cells (not recorded which) from PBMCs. Every receptor here comes from a human donor with aplastic anemia.

This clonotype turned up a few times. V is TRBV7-2 and J is TRBJ2-7; no firm D call. The germline V and J ends were trimmed by 0 bases and 4 bases, with 7 bases remaining between them. Germline-derived CDR1 and CDR2 are SGHTA and FQGNSA. The length of the CDR3 is 13 residues. The CDR3 loop is CASSLAQQYEQYF. DNA for the CDR3: TGTGCCAGCAGCTTAGCCCAACAGTACGAGCAGTACTTC. Together with reference TRBV7-2 and TRBJ2-7, the CDR3 gives the full variable domain: GAGVSQSPSNKVTEKGKDVELRCDPISGHTALYWYRQSLGQGLEFLIYFQGNSAPDKSGLPSDRFSAERTGGSVSTLTIQRTQQEDSAVYLCASSLAQQYEQYFGPGTRLTVT.

This clonotype has ten or more counts. The CDR3 DNA follows: TGTGCCAGCTCACCATCGGCAGGGGCGAACACTGAAGCTTTCTTT. Amino acid sequence: CASSPSAGANTEAFF. The chain is built from TRBV18 and TRBJ1-1; weak D call: TRBD1 (6 bases). Germline lookup yields CDR1 KGHSH and CDR2 LQKENI. V was shortened by 2 bases and J by 1 base, with 11 bases between the two germline ends. The CDR3 has 15 amino acids.

A remark on this clonotype: A much larger clonotype is one base distant, so this may be a read error. J is TRBJ1-4 and V is TRBV6-1, with D perhaps matching TRBD1 (5 bases). The V gene's germline CDR1 is MNHNS and CDR2 SASEGT. The CDR3 covers 15 residues. This chain's CDR3 is CASKSNVGANGKLFF. CDR3 DNA sequence: TGTGCCAGCAAAAGCAATGTCGGGGCGAATGGAAAACTGTTTTTT.

On this clonotype itself: Sequence at one end of the junction differs from germline and may be a read error. The rearrangement joins TRBV20-1 to TRBJ2-3, with D hard to call. CDR3 length: 13 amino acids. CDR1 and CDR2 (germline): DFQATT, SNEGSKA (reference sequence). This CDR3 reads CGATISATDTQYF. Here the CDR3 DNA reads TGCGGTGCTACTATCTCAGCCACAGATACGCAGTATTTT.

This clonotype was seen repeatedly, ten times or more. The chain links TRBV5-1 to TRBJ1-2; D is unclear. Looked up from germline, CDR1 is SGHRS and CDR2 is YFSETQ. CDR3 length: 15 residues. V was shortened by 2 bases and J by 5 bases, with 16 bases between the two germline ends. CDR3 in DNA: TGCGCCAGCAGCTTTTCTCAAGGGCTGACGTATGGCTACACCTTC. As protein: CASSFSQGLTYGYTF. Complete variable domain (other parts from reference TRBV5-1 and TRBJ1-2): KAGVTQTPRYLIKTRGQQVTLSCSPISGHRSVSWYQQTPGQGLQFLFEYFSETQRNKGNFPGRFSGRQFSNSRSEMNVSTLELGDSALYLCASSFSQGLTYGYTFGSGTRLTVV.

In its sample, this clonotype was seen many times. The J gene is TRBJ1-1, the V gene TRBV3-1, with no clear D. The CDR3 sequence is 14 residues long. Trimming took off 4 bases at V and 0 bases at J, with 9 bases between the two ends. Germline assignment: CDR1 LGHDT and CDR2 YNNKEL (reference sequence). DNA of the CDR3: TGTGCCAGCAGCCTAGCTACTATGAACACTGAAGCTTTCTTT. The encoded protein is CASSLATMNTEAFF.

This clonotype was detected only a few times. The chain joins TRBV7-9 to TRBJ2-4, with 8 bases that match TRBD2. The CDR3 consists of 12 residues. The ends lost 6 bases at V and 13 bases at J; junction bases unmatched: 8. The V gene's germline CDR1 is SEHNR and CDR2 FQNEAQ (reference sequence). The CDR3 region has the DNA TGTGCCAGCAGATCCGCGGGGGGTGAACAGTACTTC. This encodes CASRSAGGEQYF.

Many counts were recorded for this clonotype. The chain employs TRBV6-1 and TRBJ2-7, with D maybe TRBD2 (6 bases). CDR1 MNHNS and CDR2 SASEGT come from the germline V gene. The CDR3 is 14 amino acids. With 4 bases removed from V and 1 base from J, the gap between germline ends came to 11 bases. The CDR3 spells CASSVGGQSYEQYF. The CDR3 DNA follows: TGTGCCAGCAGTGTCGGGGGTCAATCCTACGAGCAGTACTTC.

This clonotype was detected ten times or more. This chain links TRBV19 with TRBJ2-1, with TRBD1 identical over 7 bases. V gave up 7 bases and J gave up 2 bases; unmatched junction bases: 5. The CDR3 spans 14 residues. The V gene's germline CDR1 is LNHDA and CDR2 SQIVND (reference sequence). DNA of the CDR3: TGTGCCAGTAAACCGGGACAGACCTACAATGAGCAGTTCTTC. Its protein is CASKPGQTYNEQFF.

This chain links TRBV15 with TRBJ2-7, with 13 nucleotides matching TRBD2. The CDR3 is 20 residues long. Unmatched junction bases numbered 17, after V lost 0 bases and J lost 6 bases. Looked up from germline, CDR1 is LNHNV and CDR2 is YYDKDF (reference sequence). The DNA of the CDR3 is TGTGCCACCAGCAGAGACTTCATTCGGACTAGCGGGAGCCTCTATAGCGAGCAGTACTTC. Translation gives CATSRDFIRTSGSLYSEQYF.

This clonotype has a count of ten or more. V usage is TRBV10-3 and J usage is TRBJ2-5; D is perhaps TRBD1 (6 bases). Germline CDR1 ENHRY, CDR2 SYGVKD. The CDR3 is 11 amino acids. Trimming removed 11 bases from V and 4 bases from J, with 11 bases in between. CDR3: CAAGALETQYF. CDR3 bases: TGTGCCGCAGGGGCTTTAGAGACCCAGTACTTC.